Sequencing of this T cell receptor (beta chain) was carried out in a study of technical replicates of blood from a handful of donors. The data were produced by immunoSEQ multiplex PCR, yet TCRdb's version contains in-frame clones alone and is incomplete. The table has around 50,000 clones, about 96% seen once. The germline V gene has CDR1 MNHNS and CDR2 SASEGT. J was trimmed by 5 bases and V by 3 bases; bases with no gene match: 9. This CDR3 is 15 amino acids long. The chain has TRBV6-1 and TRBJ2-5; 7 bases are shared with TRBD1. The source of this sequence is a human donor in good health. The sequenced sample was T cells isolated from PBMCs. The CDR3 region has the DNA TGTGCCAGCAGTGACTCGACAGGGACGGGGGAGACCCAGTACTTC. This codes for CASSDSTGTGETQYF.